This entry describes one TCR beta chain. The record originates from a study of T cell repertoires in cytomegalovirus infection. Turning to the study itself: Based on public TCR beta signatures, there were indications of CMV infection and of a matching HLA type.

V gave up 7 bases and J gave up 1 base, with 11 bases separating them. This CDR3 has 13 amino acids. Germline V CDR1 and CDR2: SQVTM, ANQGSEA. One entry per CDR3 protein results from TCRdb running MiXCR on the reads. Counted here are about 530,000 distinct CDR3 sequences, 26% occurring once; the ten biggest clones make up approximately 13%. The TCR sequence derives from a human donor in good health (CMV status not recorded). Some clones in this sample may be carry-over from other donors' samples. J is TRBJ2-1 and V is TRBV29-1; D call uncertain. The sample taken for sequencing was PBMCs. The CDR3 DNA is TGCAGCGCCCTACTGGAATCCTACAATGAGCAGTTCTTC. Amino acid sequence: CSALLESYNEQFF.